What follows are 28 T cell receptor beta chains derived from one specimen sequenced in a study of T cell responses to AZD1222 COVID-19 vaccine. Profiled with immunoSEQ multiplex PCR; TCRdb holds only in-frame clones, not every one. The sample comprises around 130,000 clones, just over 85% of which are singletons, and roughly 12% rests with the top ten. The source was peripheral blood, collected on day 0 of AZD1222 vaccination. These receptors all come from an adult in good health.

The V call is TRBV7-3, the J call TRBJ2-3, with 9 bases lining up with TRBD2. This CDR3 contains 15 residues. V gave up 4 bases and J gave up 0 bases; unmatched junction bases: 2. Germline assignment: CDR1 SGHTA and CDR2 FQGTGA. The CDR3 region is CASSSSGASTDTQYF. The CDR3 DNA sequence: TGTGCCAGCAGCTCTAGCGGGGCTAGCACAGATACGCAGTATTTT. The full variable domain, with the rest looked up from reference TRBV7-3 and TRBJ2-3, is GAGVSQTPSNKVTEKGKYVELRCDPISGHTALYWYRQSLGQGPEFLIYFQGTGAADDSGLPNDRFFAVRPEGSVSTLKIQRTERGDSAVYLCASSSSGASTDTQYFGPGTRLTVL.

This sequence joins TRBV4-2 and TRBJ2-7, with 8 bases lining up with TRBD1. This CDR3 comprises 15 residues. The V gene's germline CDR1 is LGHNA and CDR2 YNFKEQ. J was trimmed by 2 bases and V by 4 bases; bases with no gene match: 7. Written as DNA, the CDR3 is TGTGCCAGCAGCCCACTACAGGGGGTAGCCTACGAGCAGTACTTC. Amino acid sequence: CASSPLQGVAYEQYF.

This clone was seen just once. The chain has TRBV18 and TRBJ1-6, with D maybe TRBD1 (5 bases). Germline CDR1 reads KGHSH; CDR2 reads LQKENI. The CDR3 contains 16 residues. Trimming removed 2 bases from V and 9 bases from J, with 17 bases in between. As DNA, the CDR3 is TGTGCCAGCTCACCAAGGGCGAGGGGATTAGGTTCACCCCTCCACTTT. Protein: CASSPRARGLGSPLHF.

This chain uses TRBV30 with TRBJ1-6; the D is unclear. Germline-derived CDR1 and CDR2 are GTSNPN and SVGIG (reference sequence). V lost 4 bases and J 9 bases, leaving 16 bases between the germline ends. This CDR3 region has 14 residues. As DNA, the CDR3 is TGTGCCTGGACCCCGGGTGTGCCAGGTTCACCCCTCCACTTT. Protein sequence: CAWTPGVPGSPLHF.

The chain employs TRBV24-1 and TRBJ1-2, with TRBD1 as a possible D gene (5 bases). In germline, CDR1 is KGHDR, CDR2 SFDVKD. Trimming removed 4 bases at V and 2 bases at J, with 13 bases between. There are 15 residues in the CDR3. CDR3 nucleotides: TGTGCCACCAGTGACCCAGGGTTAAAGAACTATGGCTACACCTTC. Residues: CATSDPGLKNYGYTF.

This sequence joins TRBV2 and TRBJ2-5; 9 bases map to TRBD1. Per germline, CDR1 SNHLY and CDR2 FYNNEI. Losses at the gene ends were 4 bases for V and 4 bases for J; bases not matched to a gene: 1. The CDR3 length is 13 residues. CDR3 sequence: CASSGDRAETQYF. In nucleotides, the CDR3 is TGTGCCAGCAGTGGGGACAGGGCAGAGACCCAGTACTTC.

This clone appeared a few times. The chain joins TRBV6-5 to TRBJ2-1; 9 bases map to TRBD2. The germline V gene has CDR1 MNHEY and CDR2 SVGAGI. This CDR3 comprises 12 residues. The V and J ends lost 10 bases and 12 bases, in that order; junction bases with no gene match: 10. CDR3 nucleotides: TGTGCCATTCGGCGGGGGGGCCGCGGGCAGTTCTTC. It codes for CAIRRGGRGQFF.

This clone was seen once. The rearrangement links TRBV9 to TRBJ1-5; D remains unclear. The CDR3 has 14 residues. Germline V gene data show CDR1 as SGDLS and CDR2 as YYNGEE. Trimming pared 0 bases from V and 0 bases from J, leaving 4 bases between. DNA for the CDR3: TGTGCCAGCAGCGTAGGGTATAGCAATCAGCCCCAGCATTTT. This sequence encodes CASSVGYSNQPQHF. Using reference TRBV9 and TRBJ1-5 for the parts outside the CDR3, the full variable domain is DSGVTQTPKHLITATGQRVTLRCSPRSGDLSVYWYQQSLDQGLQFLIQYYNGEERAKGNILERFSAQQFPDLHSELNLSSLELGDSALYFCASSVGYSNQPQHFGDGTRLSIL.

The V and J genes are TRBV28 and TRBJ1-5, with D perhaps TRBD1 (5 bases). Per the germline V gene, CDR1 is MDHEN and CDR2 is SYDVKM. This CDR3 comprises 12 residues. Trimming pared 6 bases from V and 6 bases from J, leaving 9 bases between. The CDR3, as DNA: TGTGCCAGCAGGGCAGGGTTTCAGCCCCAGCATTTT. It encodes CASRAGFQPQHF.

This clone was seen a few times. The chain combines TRBV18 with TRBJ2-6; 9 bases line up with TRBD1. V lost 3 bases and J lost 0; bases outside the gene matches: 3. Germline CDR1 and CDR2: KGHSH and LQKENI. This CDR3 comprises 17 residues. The CDR3, as DNA: TGTGCCAGCTCACCGGGACAGGGATACTCTGGGGCCAACGTCCTGACTTTC. The encoded protein is CASSPGQGYSGANVLTF.

Only one count was recorded for this clone. This chain links TRBV10-2 with TRBJ2-7, with a possible D match to TRBD1 (6 bases). The germline V gene encodes CDR1 WSHSY and CDR2 SAAADI. Trimming shortened V by 7 bases and J by 4 bases, and 14 bases separated the two germline ends. The CDR3 is 13 residues long. The CDR3 is CASNPTGDYEQYF. The CDR3 region has the DNA TGCGCCAGCAATCCGACAGGAGATTACGAGCAGTACTTC.

V usage is TRBV7-2 and J usage is TRBJ2-7; D is possibly TRBD1 (5 bases). Trimming left V 2 bases short and J 5 bases short, with 13 bases between. The length of the CDR3 is 14 residues. Germline V lookup: CDR1 SGHTA, CDR2 FQGNSA. Here the CDR3 reads CASSLNPGINEQYF. The CDR3 DNA follows: TGTGCCAGCAGCTTAAATCCAGGGATAAACGAGCAGTACTTC.

This chain joins TRBV9 and TRBJ1-1; 8 positions agree with TRBD1. From germline, CDR1 is SGDLS and CDR2 YYNGEE. V lost 4 bases to trimming and J lost 4 bases; unmatched junction nucleotides: 6. The CDR3 runs to 14 residues. The CDR3 region is CASSPQGGVTEAFF. DNA of the CDR3: TGTGCCAGCAGCCCACAGGGGGGGGTCACTGAAGCTTTCTTT.

The chain carries TRBV28 and TRBJ2-5; tentatively, D is TRBD2 (5 bases). This CDR3 comprises 14 residues. V dropped 2 bases and J dropped 4 bases, with 11 bases sitting between them. The germline V gene has CDR1 MDHEN and CDR2 SYDVKM. The CDR3 loop reads CASSLRGRVETQYF. The CDR3 DNA reads as TGTGCCAGCAGTTTAAGAGGGCGGGTAGAGACCCAGTACTTC.

The CDR3 sequence: CASRHDYNEQFF. The CDR3, as DNA: TGTGCCAGCCGCCATGACTACAATGAGCAGTTCTTC. The rearrangement uses TRBV9 and TRBJ2-1; D remains unclear. This CDR3 comprises 12 residues. Germline loops: CDR1 SGDLS, CDR2 YYNGEE. V was cut by 7 bases and J by 3 bases, with 8 bases left in between.

The chain carries TRBV5-1 and TRBJ2-3; 10 nucleotides match TRBD1. CDR3 length: 17 amino acids. CDR1 is SGHRS, CDR2 YFSETQ, per germline. Trimming at V came to 4 bases and at J to 1 base, leaving 9 bases not matched to a gene. CDR3 nucleotides: TGCGCCAGCAGCCCATCGGACAGGGGGGGCGGCACAGATACGCAGTATTTT. Translation: CASSPSDRGGGTDTQYF.

The V gene is TRBV29-1, the J gene TRBJ1-2; 8 nucleotides match TRBD1. This CDR3 comprises 13 residues. Trimming cost V 6 bases and J 5 bases; bases outside gene matches: 8. CDR1 SQVTM and CDR2 ANQGSEA come from the germline V gene. CDR3 coding DNA: TGCAGCGTCCCGGGCAGGGGGCATTATGGCTACACCTTC. This gives the protein CSVPGRGHYGYTF.

This clone came up once. This chain uses TRBV2 with TRBJ2-2, with 7 bases that match TRBD2. CDR1 and CDR2 (germline): SNHLY, FYNNEI. V shed 10 bases, J shed 4 bases, and the junction held 9 bases outside the gene matches. The CDR3 is 14 amino acids. CDR3 sequence (DNA): TGTGCCACCCGAAGACTAGCAAGCACCGGGGAGCTGTTTTTT. Translation gives CATRRLASTGELFF. Together with reference TRBV2 and TRBJ2-2, the CDR3 gives the full variable domain: EPEVTQTPSHQVTQMGQEVILRCVPISNHLYFYWYRQILGQKVEFLVSFYNNEISEKSEIFDDQFSVERPDGSNFTLKIRSTKLEDSAMYFCATRRLASTGELFFGEGSRLTVL.

V and J are TRBV12-3 or TRBV12-4 and TRBJ1-1, with a weak D call TRBD1 (6 bases). CDR3 length: 13 residues. V was cut by 6 bases and J by 1 base, with 9 bases left in between. CDR3 nucleotide sequence: TGTGCCAGCAGCCCGACAGGGAACACTGAAGCTTTCTTT. This codes for CASSPTGNTEAFF.

J is TRBJ2-1 and V is TRBV7-2; the D gene is possibly TRBD2 (6 bases). CDR1 is SGHTA, CDR2 FQGNSA, per germline. Trimming took off 2 bases at V and 4 bases at J, with 15 bases between the two ends. CDR3 length: 16 residues. CDR3 sequence reads: CASSLSGTERYNEQFF. CDR3 DNA: TGTGCCAGCAGCTTATCCGGGACTGAGAGATACAATGAGCAGTTCTTC.

The count of this clone is one. V is TRBV5-8 and J is TRBJ1-5, with D tentatively TRBD1 (5 bases). Trimming left V 1 base short and J 0 bases short, with 8 bases between. Germline assignment: CDR1 SGHTS and CDR2 YDEGEE. The CDR3 is 15 residues long. DNA of the CDR3: TGTGCCAGCAGCTTGTCAGGGTATAGCAATCAGCCCCAGCATTTT. Translating gives CASSLSGYSNQPQHF.

V gene TRBV10-1 combines with J gene TRBJ2-1, with 7 bases identical to TRBD2. V gave up 3 bases and J gave up 12 bases; unmatched junction bases: 5. Germline V lookup: CDR1 WNHNN, CDR2 SYGVQD (reference sequence). CDR3 length: 12 residues. The CDR3 here is CASSELGGGQFF. The DNA for the CDR3 is TGCGCCAGCAGTGAATTGGGCGGGGGGCAGTTCTTC.

The chain joins TRBV11-2 to TRBJ2-7; 8 bases align to TRBD1. The CDR3 extends over 14 amino acids. Per the germline V gene, CDR1 is SGHAT and CDR2 is FQNNGV. V was pared by 1 base and J by 5 bases, with 4 bases of the junction left unmatched. CDR3 loop: CASSLGAGGDEQYF. CDR3 nucleotides: TGTGCCAGCAGCTTAGGGGCAGGGGGCGACGAGCAGTACTTC.

The chain uses TRBV19 and TRBJ1-5, with D possibly TRBD1 on 5 matching bases. Germline V gives CDR1 LNHDA, CDR2 SQIVND (reference sequence). The CDR3 covers 16 residues. V lost 7 bases, J lost 2 bases, and 18 bases lay in between. Here the CDR3 reads CASNGPYGTGNQPQHF. In DNA, the CDR3 is TGTGCCAGTAACGGCCCATACGGGACGGGCAATCAGCCCCAGCATTTT.

The CDR3 DNA reads TGTGCCAGCAGTTTATCAGGTCCACAGGGGGGGAACACTGAAGCTTTCTTT. It codes for CASSLSGPQGGNTEAFF. The chain has TRBV27 and TRBJ1-1, with 8 bases aligning to TRBD1. The CDR3 loop spans 17 amino acids. Germline CDR1 reads MNHEY; CDR2 reads SMNVEV (reference sequence). With 0 bases clipped from V and 1 base from J, the junction kept 7 bases outside the gene matches.

This chain links TRBV4-2 with TRBJ1-2; TRBD1 might be the D (6 bases). CDR1 LGHNA and CDR2 YNFKEQ come from the germline V gene. V lost 7 bases to trimming and J lost 2 bases, with 11 bases between them. This CDR3 has 13 residues. Written as DNA, the CDR3 is TGTGCCAGCACCCCGGACAGAAACTATGGCTACACCTTC. The encoded protein is CASTPDRNYGYTF.

The V call is TRBV6-5, the J call TRBJ1-2, with D perhaps matching TRBD1 (5 bases). V gave up 10 bases and J gave up 8 bases, with 14 bases separating them. This CDR3 is 11 amino acids long. In germline, CDR1 is MNHEY, CDR2 SVGAGI. CDR3 sequence reads: CAIRGEIGYTF. DNA for the CDR3: TGTGCCATCCGGGGGGAGATAGGCTACACCTTC.

This chain links TRBV5-1 with TRBJ1-6; 9 nucleotides align to TRBD1. The V gene end was trimmed by 4 bases and the J gene end by 8 bases; junction bases not matched to a gene: 4. Germline lookup yields CDR1 SGHRS and CDR2 YFSETQ. This CDR3 is built from 14 residues. CDR3: CASSPGQGDSPLHF. As DNA, the CDR3 is TGCGCCAGCAGCCCGGGACAGGGAGATTCACCCCTCCACTTT. Based on the CDR3 plus reference TRBV5-1 and TRBJ1-6, the full variable domain is KAGVTQTPRYLIKTRGQQVTLSCSPISGHRSVSWYQQTPGQGLQFLFEYFSETQRNKGNFPGRFSGRQFSNSRSEMNVSTLELGDSALYLCASSPGQGDSPLHFGNGTRLTVT.